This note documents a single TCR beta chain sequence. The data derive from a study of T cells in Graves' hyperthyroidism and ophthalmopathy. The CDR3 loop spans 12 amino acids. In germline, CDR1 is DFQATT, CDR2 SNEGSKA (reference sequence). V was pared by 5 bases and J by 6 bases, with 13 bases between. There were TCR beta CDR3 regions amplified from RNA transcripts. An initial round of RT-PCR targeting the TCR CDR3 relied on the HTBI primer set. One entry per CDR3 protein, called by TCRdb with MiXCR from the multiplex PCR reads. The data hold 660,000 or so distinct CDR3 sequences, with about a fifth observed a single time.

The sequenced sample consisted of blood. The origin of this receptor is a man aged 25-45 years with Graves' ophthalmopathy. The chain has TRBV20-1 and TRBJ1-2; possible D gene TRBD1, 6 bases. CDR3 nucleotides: TGCAGTGCTGAGGGGGGGATGGATGGCTACACCTTC. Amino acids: CSAEGGMDGYTF.